The 30 T cell receptor beta chains listed next were all sequenced from one sample in a study of cytomegalovirus exposure and HLA in healthy donors. Assay: immunoSEQ multiplex PCR; the TCRdb copy retains only in-frame clones and omits some. The data show around 240,000 clones, with roughly 89% seen just once and under 0.4% held by the top ten. The material sequenced was PBMCs. Every receptor here comes from a woman younger than 35 in good health and CMV-seronegative.

The V and J genes are TRBV28 and TRBJ2-7, with a possible D match to TRBD1 (6 bases). The CDR3 has 14 amino acids. Looked up from germline, CDR1 is MDHEN and CDR2 is SYDVKM. Trimming pared 5 bases from V and 7 bases from J, leaving 18 bases between. The CDR3 DNA sequence: TGTGCCAGCAGTCCCACAGGGACCTCTTGGGAGCAGTACTTC. This codes for CASSPTGTSWEQYF. Full variable domain (outside the CDR3, taken from reference TRBV28 and TRBJ2-7): DVKVTQSSRYLVKRTGEKVFLECVQDMDHENMFWYRQDPGLGLRLIYFSYDVKMKEKGDIPEGYSVSREKKERFSLILESASTNQTSMYLCASSPTGTSWEQYFGPGTRLTVT.

V usage is TRBV7-3 and J usage is TRBJ2-2, with 7 bases identical to TRBD2. The CDR3 runs to 15 residues. Trimming at V came to 2 bases and at J to 4 bases, leaving 4 bases not matched to a gene. CDR1 is SGHTA, CDR2 FQGTGA, per germline. CDR3 sequence (DNA): TGTGCCAGCAGCTTATTGGGAGGGATCACCGGGGAGCTGTTTTTT. Amino acids: CASSLLGGITGELFF.

The chain couples TRBV30 to TRBJ1-1; 11 bases align to TRBD1. Germline V gives CDR1 GTSNPN, CDR2 SVGIG (reference sequence). This CDR3 has 18 residues. Germline trimming cut 3 bases from V and 0 bases from J; bases unmatched to any gene: 12. CDR3 residues: CAWSSPAWDRGMNTEAFF. Here the CDR3 DNA reads TGTGCCTGGAGCTCCCCCGCCTGGGACAGGGGGATGAACACTGAAGCTTTCTTT. The full variable domain, completed using reference TRBV30 and TRBJ1-1, is SQTIHQWPATLVQPVGSPLSLECTVEGTSNPNLYWYRQAAGRGLQLLFYSVGIGQISSEVPQNLSASRPQDRQFILSSKKLLLSDSGFYLCAWSSPAWDRGMNTEAFFGQGTRLTVV.

The chain joins TRBV10-2 to TRBJ1-5; 8 bases align to TRBD1. The CDR3 is 14 amino acids. The germline V gene has CDR1 WSHSY and CDR2 SAAADI. The junction had 6 bases not matched to a gene; V was cut back by 4 bases and J by 7 bases. The CDR3: CASSGGQGEQPQHF. The CDR3 coding sequence is TGCGCCAGCAGTGGCGGACAGGGAGAACAGCCCCAGCATTTT.

This chain uses TRBV5-1 with TRBJ2-1; 8 positions match TRBD2. V lost 3 bases to trimming and J lost 3 bases; unmatched junction nucleotides: 5. The CDR3 length is 15 residues. The germline gives CDR1 SGHRS, CDR2 YFSETQ. The CDR3, as DNA: TGCGCCAGCAGCTACACTAGCGGAGACTACAATGAGCAGTTCTTC. This codes for CASSYTSGDYNEQFF.

The chain joins TRBV10-3 to TRBJ2-3, with D possibly being TRBD2 (7 bases). There are 14 residues in the CDR3. Germline V gives CDR1 ENHRY, CDR2 SYGVKD. V was pared by 8 bases and J by 5 bases, with 17 bases between. CDR3 sequence: CAIYEGGKQDTQYF. In DNA, the CDR3 is TGTGCCATCTACGAGGGGGGGAAGCAAGATACGCAGTATTTT.

The rearrangement uses TRBV19 and TRBJ2-3; D not resolved. CDR1 LNHDA and CDR2 SQIVND come from the germline V gene (reference sequence). The CDR3 contains 10 residues. Trimming took off 8 bases at V and 6 bases at J, with 6 bases between the two ends. The CDR3 coding sequence is TGTGCCAGTGGTACGGATACGCAGTATTTT. Amino acids: CASGTDTQYF.

The chain joins TRBV7-9 to TRBJ1-4, with no clear D. Trimming shortened V by 4 bases and J by 4 bases, and 16 bases separated the two germline ends. In germline, CDR1 is SEHNR, CDR2 FQNEAQ (reference sequence). The CDR3 has 16 residues. CDR3 protein: CASSSPGGPLNEKLFF. The CDR3 bases are TGTGCCAGCAGCTCTCCCGGCGGGCCGCTTAATGAAAAACTGTTTTTT. Combining the CDR3 with reference TRBV7-9 and TRBJ1-4 gives the whole variable domain DTGVSQNPRHKITKRGQNVTFRCDPISEHNRLYWYRQTLGQGPEFLTYFQNEAQLEKSRLLSDRFSAERPKGSFSTLEIQRTEQGDSAMYLCASSSPGGPLNEKLFFGSGTQLSVL.

This CDR3 reads CASSPYSASSYNEQFF. The CDR3 region has the DNA TGTGCCAGCAGCCCATATAGCGCAAGCTCCTACAATGAGCAGTTCTTC. This chain connects TRBV7-9 to TRBJ2-1, with D perhaps TRBD2 (5 bases). The CDR3 extends over 16 amino acids. Trimming pared 5 bases from V and 0 bases from J, leaving 14 bases between. CDR1 is SEHNR, CDR2 FQNEAQ, per germline (reference sequence).

The rearrangement joins TRBV9 to TRBJ2-3; D possibly corresponds to TRBD1 (6 bases). The CDR3 is made up of 16 amino acids. The V and J ends lost 0 bases and 2 bases respectively, with 13 bases between them. Germline V gene data show CDR1 as SGDLS and CDR2 as YYNGEE. DNA of the CDR3: TGTGCCAGCAGCGTAGGGCAGGGGACCCACACAGATACGCAGTATTTT. Protein sequence: CASSVGQGTHTDTQYF.

The chain has TRBV6-4 and TRBJ1-2; D unresolved. The CDR3 length is 18 residues. V lost 2 bases and J 5 bases, leaving 24 bases between the germline ends. CDR1 and CDR2 from the germline V gene are MRHNA and SNTAGT. CDR3 amino acids: CASSDTRTKLGRPYGYTF. The CDR3 DNA is TGTGCCAGCAGTGACACCCGAACCAAACTGGGCAGACCTTATGGCTACACCTTC.

This clone was found a few times. CDR3: CASSGWTGSAGNTIYF. The CDR3 nucleotides read TGTGCCAGCAGTGGATGGACAGGGTCCGCTGGAAACACCATATATTTT. The chain carries TRBV25-1 and TRBJ1-3; 8 positions agree with TRBD1. J was trimmed by 2 bases and V by 4 bases; bases with no gene match: 7. Germline CDR1 and CDR2: MGHDK and SYGVNS. CDR3 length equals 16 residues.

The chain uses TRBV6-1 and TRBJ1-3; D gene uncertain. Germline CDR1 and CDR2: MNHNS and SASEGT. CDR3 length equals 14 residues. V was clipped by 1 base and J by 4 bases, with 8 bases between them. This CDR3 reads CASSEGAPGNTIYF. The DNA of the CDR3 is TGTGCCAGCAGTGAAGGGGCGCCCGGAAACACCATATATTTT.

The V gene is TRBV27, the J gene TRBJ1-3; D is ambiguous. This CDR3 contains 14 residues. Germline values: CDR1 MNHEY, CDR2 SMNVEV (reference sequence). Trimming took off 4 bases at V and 4 bases at J, with 11 bases between the two ends. CDR3 sequence (DNA): TGTGCCAGCAGTTGGGGAGGGAACGGAAACACCATATATTTT. This sequence encodes CASSWGGNGNTIYF.

This clone was detected a few times. The genes are TRBV6-1 and TRBJ2-7, with a possible D match to TRBD1 (5 bases). V dropped 7 bases and J dropped 3 bases, with 16 bases sitting between them. There are 14 residues in the CDR3. Germline V CDR1 and CDR2: MNHNS, SASEGT. The chain's CDR3 is CASTPNRINYEQYF. The CDR3 nucleotides are TGTGCCAGCACCCCGAACAGGATTAACTACGAGCAGTACTTC.

This clone was detected once. The rearrangement links TRBV11-3 to TRBJ2-1; 8 positions match TRBD2. This CDR3 contains 16 residues. CDR1 SGHNT and CDR2 YENEEA come from the germline V gene. The junction had 4 bases not matched to a gene; V was cut back by 2 bases and J by 1 base. The CDR3 DNA is TGTGCCAGCAGCTTAAGCGGGGGAGGATCCTACAATGAGCAGTTCTTC. Protein: CASSLSGGGSYNEQFF. The entire variable domain, with the rest obtained from reference TRBV11-3 and TRBJ2-1, is as follows: EAGVVQSPRYKIIEKKQPVAFWCNPISGHNTLYWYLQNLGQGPELLIRYENEEAVDDSQLPKDRFSAERLKGVDSTLKIQPAELGDSAVYLCASSLSGGGSYNEQFFGPGTRLTVL.

The CDR3 DNA reads as TGTGCCAGCAGCTTGGCCAACGAGCAGTACTTC. Its protein is CASSLANEQYF. The chain uses TRBV5-5 and TRBJ2-7; no clear D gene. V lost 0 bases to trimming and J lost 5 bases, with 3 bases between them. The CDR3 spans 11 residues. Per germline, CDR1 SGHKS and CDR2 YYEKEE (reference sequence).

This chain links TRBV10-2 with TRBJ2-2, with 8 bases that match TRBD1. The CDR3 is made up of 15 amino acids. Germline V gene sequence: CDR1 WSHSY, CDR2 SAAADI. The V segment lost 2 bases and the J segment 4 bases; nucleotides outside the gene matches: 3. The chain's CDR3 is CASSEGQGTTGELFF. The CDR3 nucleotides are TGCGCCAGCAGTGAGGGACAGGGTACCACCGGGGAGCTGTTTTTT.

The chain couples TRBV29-1 to TRBJ1-1; weak D call: TRBD1 (6 bases). The CDR3 is 13 residues long. In germline, CDR1 is SQVTM, CDR2 ANQGSEA. Deletions cut 3 bases from V and 1 base from J, with 9 bases between. CDR3 amino acids: CSVDRGRNTEAFF. The CDR3 region has the DNA TGCAGCGTTGACAGGGGAAGGAACACTGAAGCTTTCTTT.

J is TRBJ1-2 and V is TRBV7-9; 8 nucleotides match TRBD1. Germline V gene lookup returns CDR1 SEHNR and CDR2 FQNEAQ (reference sequence). The CDR3 consists of 14 residues. Unmatched junction bases numbered 10, after V lost 5 bases and J lost 8 bases. The CDR3 bases are TGTGCCAGCAGCAAAACCCAGGGGGCGGAGGGCTACACCTTC. Translating gives CASSKTQGAEGYTF.

The rearrangement uses TRBV28 and TRBJ1-3, with 10 bases fitting TRBD1. Trimming took 3 bases from V and 2 from J; bases not matched to a gene: 7. CDR3 size: 17 residues. Germline V CDR1 and CDR2: MDHEN, SYDVKM. The CDR3 loop reads CASSFGDRGYTGNTIYF. The CDR3 DNA sequence: TGTGCCAGCAGTTTCGGGGACAGGGGTTACACTGGAAACACCATATATTTT.

V is TRBV10-1 and J is TRBJ1-1; the D is unclear. Trimming pared 3 bases from V and 4 bases from J, leaving 6 bases between. The germline V gene encodes CDR1 WNHNN and CDR2 SYGVQD (reference sequence). This CDR3 spans 12 amino acids. The CDR3: CASSERGTEAFF. DNA for the CDR3: TGCGCCAGCAGTGAACGCGGCACTGAAGCTTTCTTT.

The chain carries TRBV7-9 and TRBJ2-2; no definite D call. V was trimmed by 1 base and J by 5 bases, leaving 5 bases between them. CDR1 and CDR2 from the germline V gene are SEHNR and FQNEAQ (reference sequence). The CDR3 runs to 13 residues. CDR3 sequence reads: CASSLEQTGELFF. DNA for the CDR3: TGTGCCAGCAGCTTAGAACAGACCGGGGAGCTGTTTTTT.

This chain uses TRBV2 with TRBJ1-6, with a tentative D call TRBD1 (5 bases). V lost 7 bases and J 3 bases, leaving 13 bases between the germline ends. CDR1 is SNHLY and CDR2 is FYNNEI in the germline V gene. This CDR3 region has 15 residues. The CDR3 DNA is TGTGCCAGCACCGAGGTGGGGGGCTATAATTCACCCCTCCACTTT. Its protein is CASTEVGGYNSPLHF.

The chain has TRBV9 and TRBJ2-1; 8 bases map to TRBD1. Germline lookup yields CDR1 SGDLS and CDR2 YYNGEE. The CDR3 is 15 residues long. V trimming: 0 bases; J trimming: 5 bases; junction bases outside the gene matches: 4. The CDR3 sequence is CASSVEQGGHNEQFF. The CDR3 DNA follows: TGTGCCAGCAGCGTAGAACAGGGGGGACACAATGAGCAGTTCTTC. The full variable domain, in which reference TRBV9 and TRBJ2-1 provide the parts outside the CDR3, is DSGVTQTPKHLITATGQRVTLRCSPRSGDLSVYWYQQSLDQGLQFLIQYYNGEERAKGNILERFSAQQFPDLHSELNLSSLELGDSALYFCASSVEQGGHNEQFFGPGTRLTVL.

A single count supports this clone. This same CDR3 is encoded by further DNA sequences in the sample. The V and J genes are TRBV9 and TRBJ2-7; D unresolved. V was shortened by 0 bases and J by 0 bases, with 7 bases between the two germline ends. The CDR3 is 14 amino acids. Per the germline V gene, CDR1 is SGDLS and CDR2 is YYNGEE. As DNA, the CDR3 is TGTGCCAGCAGCGTAGGCGGCAGCTCCTACGAGCAGTACTTC. This translates into CASSVGGSSYEQYF.

A word on this clone: The sample holds other DNA sequences that translate to the same CDR3. This sequence joins TRBV7-9 and TRBJ1-6, with 8 positions matching TRBD1. The length of the CDR3 is 15 residues. The V gene's germline CDR1 is SEHNR and CDR2 FQNEAQ (reference sequence). The V gene end was trimmed by 5 bases and the J gene end by 7 bases; junction bases not matched to a gene: 7. CDR3 nucleotides: TGTGCCAGCAGCCCCGACGACAGGGGAAATTCACCCCTCCACTTT. Translating gives CASSPDDRGNSPLHF.

The chain is built from TRBV23-1 and TRBJ2-4; 9 nucleotides align to TRBD1. TRBV23-1 is placed among ORFs of uncertain function. The CDR3 is 16 amino acids. J gave up 5 bases and V 3 bases, and 8 bases lay outside the gene matches. CDR3 DNA sequence: TGCGCCAGCAGTCAGCCGGGACAGGGATATGAAAACATTCAGTACTTC. This encodes CASSQPGQGYENIQYF.

The chain recombines TRBV19 with TRBJ1-5; D is possibly TRBD1 (6 bases). Germline V gene sequence: CDR1 LNHDA, CDR2 SQIVND (reference sequence). The CDR3 consists of 15 residues. The V end lost 6 bases, the J end lost 5 bases, and 17 bases lay between the germline ends. CDR3 DNA sequence: TGTGCCAGTAGCCCCGAACCGGGACACGATCAGCCCCAGCATTTT. The encoded protein is CASSPEPGHDQPQHF.

The chain joins TRBV28 to TRBJ1-6; no clear D gene. This CDR3 comprises 14 residues. Germline lookup yields CDR1 MDHEN and CDR2 SYDVKM. V was pared by 5 bases and J by 5 bases, with 10 bases between. The CDR3 DNA reads TGTGCCAGCAGTCTGACACCTAATAATTCACCCCTCCACTTT. Residues: CASSLTPNNSPLHF.